The next 3 T cell receptor beta chains were all read from a single sample in a study of cytomegalovirus exposure and HLA in healthy donors. PCR amplification relied on 60 Vbeta primers (plus 13 Jbeta primers). Sequencing used immunoSEQ multiplex PCR; TCRdb keeps in-frame clones, though not all of them. Found here are about 140,000 clones, approximately 78% of them singletons; the top ten hold about 3.4%. Material for sequencing was PBMCs. The receptors here all came from a man between 18 and 35 years old in good health and CMV-seropositive.

The chain couples TRBV2 to TRBJ2-5; D call uncertain. The germline V gene encodes CDR1 SNHLY and CDR2 FYNNEI. V was pared by 2 bases and J by 5 bases, with 9 bases between. This CDR3 has 13 residues. The CDR3 coding sequence is TGTGCCAGCAGTGAAAGAGGCACGGAGACCCAGTACTTC. It is translated as CASSERGTETQYF.

This clone has only a few counts. The chain links TRBV9 to TRBJ1-4, with D possibly matching TRBD1 (6 bases). CDR1 and CDR2 from the germline V gene are SGDLS and YYNGEE. Trimming removed 3 bases from V and 8 bases from J, with 23 bases in between. The CDR3 contains 17 residues. This CDR3 reads CASSAPRGGAKGEKLFF. As DNA, the CDR3 is TGTGCCAGCAGCGCCCCGAGGGGGGGGGCGAAAGGGGAAAAACTGTTTTTT.

This sequence joins TRBV9 and TRBJ2-1; perhaps TRBD2 as D (5 bases). This CDR3 comprises 15 residues. Germline CDR1 and CDR2: SGDLS and YYNGEE. Trimming pared 4 bases from V and 0 bases from J, leaving 11 bases between. The CDR3 spells CASSPEGSSYNEQFF. DNA for the CDR3: TGTGCCAGCAGCCCAGAAGGGAGCTCCTACAATGAGCAGTTCTTC. The full variable domain, its missing parts supplied by reference TRBV9 and TRBJ2-1, is DSGVTQTPKHLITATGQRVTLRCSPRSGDLSVYWYQQSLDQGLQFLIQYYNGEERAKGNILERFSAQQFPDLHSELNLSSLELGDSALYFCASSPEGSSYNEQFFGPGTRLTVL.